These 25 T cell receptor beta chains were sequenced from one sample in a study of human T cells and chemical hapten exposure. TCRdb fed the RACE reads into MiXCR, producing one record per CDR3 protein. Among 150,000 to 200,000 distinct CDR3 sequences listed, about 14% were seen once. Noted time point: patch test 1, 2 weeks after DPC sensitization. Treatment of the sample: therapeutic diphenylcyclopropenone sensitization with weekly scalp DPC. The sequenced sample was whole blood, obtained in connection with sensitization to the hapten diphenylcyclopropenone (DPC). These receptors were taken from a woman in her twenties or thirties with alopecia areata. Some clones in this sample may be carry-over from other donors' samples.

This clonotype was counted ten times or more. The V gene is TRBV6-2 or TRBV6-3, the J gene TRBJ1-4; 9 bases are shared with TRBD1. Germline assignment: CDR1 MNHEY and CDR2 SVGEGT. Trimming removed 8 bases from V and 5 bases from J; junction bases left unmatched: 9. CDR3 length: 15 amino acids. CDR3 nucleotides: TGTGCCAGCGGCGGTACCGGGACAGGGAATGAAAAACTGTTTTTT. This encodes CASGGTGTGNEKLFF.

The chain carries TRBV9 and TRBJ2-7; a weak D match, TRBD2 (5 bases). Germline V gene lookup returns CDR1 SGDLS and CDR2 YYNGEE. Trimming pared 8 bases from V and 4 bases from J, leaving 22 bases between. The CDR3 is 15 residues long. CDR3 residues: CARGGEVQDRYEQYF. In DNA form, the CDR3 reads TGTGCCAGAGGAGGAGAGGTTCAAGACCGTTACGAGCAGTACTTC.

This clonotype was seen a few times. The chain uses TRBV28 and TRBJ1-6, with D perhaps matching TRBD1 (6 bases). There are 14 residues in the CDR3. CDR1 is MDHEN, CDR2 SYDVKM, per germline. With 7 bases removed from V and 14 bases from J, the gap between germline ends came to 21 bases. The CDR3: CASTPDRRRMALHF. As DNA, the CDR3 is TGTGCCAGCACCCCCGACAGGCGCCGAATGGCCCTCCACTTT.

This clonotype was picked up a small number of times. The V gene is TRBV28, the J gene TRBJ2-3; tentative D call: TRBD1 (6 bases). Germline CDR1 is MDHEN and CDR2 is SYDVKM. The ends were cut back, 6 bases at V and 1 base at J, with 14 bases in the middle. The CDR3 is 15 residues long. The CDR3 DNA reads as TGTGCCAGCAGGCGTCAGGGGATAGGCACAGATACGCAGTATTTT. Protein product: CASRRQGIGTDTQYF.

The table lists this clonotype with a few counts. This rearrangement joins TRBV12-3 or TRBV12-4 to TRBJ2-1, with D perhaps TRBD2 (5 bases). The CDR3 runs to 15 residues. V lost 4 bases and J lost 4, with 14 bases in between. The CDR3 DNA follows: TGTGCCAGCAGTTCCCCCCGGGGAACATACAATGAGCAGTTCTTC. This codes for CASSSPRGTYNEQFF.

This clonotype was seen more than once but under ten times. This CDR3 reads CSVQSRGTYGYTF. CDR3 DNA sequence: TGCAGCGTCCAAAGCAGGGGGACCTATGGCTACACCTTC. This chain connects TRBV29-1 to TRBJ1-2; TRBD1 matches 7 bases. The CDR3 loop spans 13 amino acids. From germline, CDR1 is SQVTM and CDR2 ANQGSEA. Unmatched junction bases numbered 8, after V lost 6 bases and J lost 4 bases.

This clonotype was observed many times. J is TRBJ2-7 and V is TRBV20-1; TRBD1 matches at 9 bases. Germline V gives CDR1 DFQATT, CDR2 SNEGSKA (reference sequence). This CDR3 contains 16 residues. Trimming at V came to 1 base and at J to 4 bases, leaving 11 bases not matched to a gene. CDR3 in amino acids: CSARGLQGALRYEQYF. The CDR3 DNA reads as TGCAGTGCTAGAGGACTACAGGGGGCGCTCCGGTACGAGCAGTACTTC.

This clonotype was seen only a few times. The J gene is TRBJ2-3, the V gene TRBV29-1, with D possibly matching TRBD2 (5 bases). Trimming pared 4 bases from V and 0 bases from J, leaving 14 bases between. The CDR3 totals 15 residues. Germline CDR1 SQVTM, CDR2 ANQGSEA. The CDR3 DNA is TGCAGCGTTGCGGATTACCGGACTAGCACAGATACGCAGTATTTT. Translating it yields CSVADYRTSTDTQYF.

There are a few counts of this clonotype. This chain joins TRBV30 and TRBJ2-7; perhaps TRBD1 as D (6 bases). The CDR3 extends over 13 amino acids. V was clipped by 4 bases and J by 5 bases, with 15 bases between them. Germline-derived CDR1 and CDR2 are GTSNPN and SVGIG (reference sequence). The CDR3 sequence is CAWTPGRGDEQYF. The CDR3 DNA follows: TGTGCCTGGACCCCCGGCAGGGGTGACGAGCAGTACTTC.

This clonotype turned up a few times. This rearrangement joins TRBV6-2 or TRBV6-3 to TRBJ1-4; D call uncertain. Germline loops: CDR1 MNHEY, CDR2 SVGEGT. The V gene lost 7 bases and the J gene lost 0 bases, with 12 bases spanning the gap. The length of the CDR3 is 15 residues. This CDR3 reads CASTPDLTTNEKLFF. The CDR3 nucleotides are TGTGCCAGCACTCCAGACCTTACAACTAATGAAAAACTGTTTTTT.

J is TRBJ2-7 and V is TRBV7-2, with 7 bases that match TRBD1. J was trimmed by 4 bases and V by 5 bases; bases with no gene match: 11. The CDR3 covers 15 residues. CDR1 is SGHTA and CDR2 is FQGNSA in the germline V gene. The CDR3 nucleotides are TGTGCCAGCAGCGCCCGACAGGGAAAGGGATACGAGCAGTACTTC. Translating it yields CASSARQGKGYEQYF.

V usage is TRBV11-2 and J usage is TRBJ2-6, with D unclear. This CDR3 has 15 amino acids. Germline V gene sequence: CDR1 SGHAT, CDR2 FQNNGV. The V end was cut by 4 bases, the J end by 0 bases, with 7 bases between. CDR3 DNA sequence: TGTGCCAGCAGCTCACAGAGCTCTGGGGCCAACGTCCTGACTTTC. Translating gives CASSSQSSGANVLTF. Variable domain in full (rest from reference TRBV11-2 and TRBJ2-6): EAGVAQSPRYKIIEKRQSVAFWCNPISGHATLYWYQQILGQGPKLLIQFQNNGVVDDSQLPKDRFSAERLKGVDSTLKIQPAKLEDSAVYLCASSSQSSGANVLTFGAGSRLTVL.

This clonotype was observed many times. The V call is TRBV7-2, the J call TRBJ2-2; D may correspond to TRBD1 or TRBD2 (7 bases each). This CDR3 spans 15 amino acids. From germline, CDR1 is SGHTA and CDR2 FQGNSA. Trimming left V 1 base short and J 5 bases short, with 11 bases between. The CDR3 bases are TGTGCCAGCAGCTTAGGACAGGGAGGGACCGGGGAGCTGTTTTTT. Protein product: CASSLGQGGTGELFF.

This clonotype was seen more than once but under ten times. V is TRBV6-5 and J is TRBJ1-4, with D unresolved. Trimming removed 3 bases at V and 4 bases at J, with 9 bases between. Germline CDR1 reads MNHEY; CDR2 reads SVGAGI. The CDR3 is 14 amino acids. CDR3 DNA sequence: TGTGCCAGCAGTTATGCCAGCCGTAATGAAAAACTGTTTTTT. Amino acids: CASSYASRNEKLFF.

This clonotype has more than one count but fewer than ten. J is TRBJ1-1 and V is TRBV29-1; weak D call: TRBD1 (6 bases). From germline, CDR1 is SQVTM and CDR2 ANQGSEA. The V and J ends lost 2 bases and 5 bases respectively, with 9 bases between them. This CDR3 is built from 12 residues. In DNA, the CDR3 is TGCAGCGTTGAAAAGGGGGGAACTGAAGCTTTCTTT. It codes for CSVEKGGTEAFF.

There are many counts of this clonotype. The chain recombines TRBV4-3 with TRBJ2-5, with D perhaps TRBD2 (5 bases). V was cut by 2 bases and J by 2 bases, with 9 bases left in between. The CDR3 has 14 amino acids. Germline V gene data show CDR1 as LGHNA and CDR2 as YSLEER. CDR3 protein: CASSQPGSQETQYF. The CDR3 nucleotides read TGCGCCAGCAGCCAACCGGGGTCGCAAGAGACCCAGTACTTC.

This clonotype was recorded many times. This chain connects TRBV5-1 to TRBJ2-7; D may match TRBD1 or TRBD2 (6 bases each). Germline V gives CDR1 SGHRS, CDR2 YFSETQ. With 7 bases removed from V and 5 bases from J, the gap between germline ends came to 13 bases. The CDR3 runs 12 residues. The CDR3 here is CASRGPGDEQYF. CDR3 DNA sequence: TGCGCCAGCCGGGGGCCGGGGGACGAGCAGTACTTC. Full variable domain (outside the CDR3, taken from reference TRBV5-1 and TRBJ2-7): KAGVTQTPRYLIKTRGQQVTLSCSPISGHRSVSWYQQTPGQGLQFLFEYFSETQRNKGNFPGRFSGRQFSNSRSEMNVSTLELGDSALYLCASRGPGDEQYFGPGTRLTVT.

There are many counts of this clonotype. The J gene is TRBJ2-7, the V gene TRBV7-9; 7 nucleotides align to TRBD1. With 4 bases clipped from V and 3 bases from J, the junction kept 3 bases outside the gene matches. The germline gives CDR1 SEHNR, CDR2 FQNEAQ (reference sequence). The CDR3 loop spans 13 amino acids. The CDR3: CASSSGQIYEQYF. In DNA form, the CDR3 reads TGTGCCAGCAGCTCGGGACAGATCTACGAGCAGTACTTC.

This clonotype has only a few counts. The chain is built from TRBV29-1 and TRBJ1-2, with TRBD1 matching over 7 bases. V was pared by 6 bases and J by 4 bases, with 11 bases of the junction left unmatched. This CDR3 contains 14 residues. The germline V gene encodes CDR1 SQVTM and CDR2 ANQGSEA. Here the CDR3 reads CSVLGQGGTYGYTF. The CDR3 coding sequence is TGCAGCGTGCTGGGCCAGGGGGGAACCTATGGCTACACCTTC.

This clonotype showed up many times. The chain couples TRBV28 to TRBJ1-1; D is uncertain. This CDR3 contains 12 residues. Trimming took off 7 bases at V and 2 bases at J, with 8 bases between the two ends. Germline assignment: CDR1 MDHEN and CDR2 SYDVKM. The DNA for the CDR3 is TGTGCCAGCATGGCGGTAAACACTGAAGCTTTCTTT. Translating it yields CASMAVNTEAFF.

This clonotype was counted many times. The rearrangement links TRBV2 to TRBJ2-3; 9 nucleotides align to TRBD1. Looked up from germline, CDR1 is SNHLY and CDR2 is FYNNEI. This CDR3 has 14 amino acids. The V segment lost 4 bases and the J segment 3 bases; nucleotides outside the gene matches: 2. The CDR3 loop is CASSADRGTDTQYF. CDR3 bases: TGTGCCAGCAGTGCGGACAGGGGTACAGATACGCAGTATTTT.

This clonotype came up a few times. The chain has TRBV12-3 or TRBV12-4 and TRBJ1-1, with 7 bases matching TRBD1. CDR3 length equals 14 residues. The ends lost 6 bases at V and 3 bases at J; junction bases unmatched: 7. CDR3 sequence: CASRVQGMDTEAFF. DNA of the CDR3: TGTGCCAGCAGGGTACAGGGGATGGACACTGAAGCTTTCTTT.

This chain connects TRBV19 to TRBJ2-6; D might be TRBD2 (7 bases). The germline V gene encodes CDR1 LNHDA and CDR2 SQIVND (reference sequence). This CDR3 has 17 residues. Between the trimmed V and J ends, which lost 5 bases and 0 bases, there was a span of 14 bases. CDR3 region: CASSAGAVLSGANVLTF. DNA for the CDR3: TGTGCCAGTAGTGCGGGGGCGGTACTCTCTGGGGCCAACGTCCTGACTTTC.

This clonotype has just a few counts. The chain uses TRBV13 and TRBJ2-3; 14 bases map to TRBD2. V lost 3 bases and J lost 4; bases outside the gene matches: 3. The CDR3 runs 16 residues. Looked up from germline, CDR1 is PRHDT and CDR2 is FYEKMQ (reference sequence). CDR3 nucleotide sequence: TGTGCCAGCAGCTTGATGACTAGCGGGGGGGCAGATACGCAGTATTTT. This translates into CASSLMTSGGADTQYF.

J is TRBJ2-5 and V is TRBV5-1; tentatively, D is TRBD1 (5 bases). V was trimmed by 7 bases and J by 2 bases, leaving 15 bases between them. Germline V gene data show CDR1 as SGHRS and CDR2 as YFSETQ. The CDR3 runs 14 residues. The CDR3 spells CASFLGPAQETQYF. The CDR3 DNA reads TGCGCCAGCTTTTTGGGGCCGGCACAAGAGACCCAGTACTTC.